The rows below give T cell receptor beta chains drawn from one sample of a study of blood T cell repertoires in COVID-19. Sequencing was performed with immunoSEQ multiplex PCR; in TCRdb, only in-frame clones are kept and a portion is missing. Found here are 30,000 to 45,000 clones, more than 70% of them singletons; the top ten hold around 35%. Input material: peripheral blood. The receptors derive from a man between 60 and 75 years old with acute or convalescent COVID-19. CDR3s include the opening cysteine and the closing phenylalanine or tryptophan. D genes are given only for firm matches. The listing skips clone size in some rows; elsewhere it reads once, few, many or a size class.

CDR3: CASSKGLAANTGELFF
DNA: TGCGCCAGCAGCAAGGGACTAGCGGCGAACACCGGGGAGCTGTTTTTT
V: TRBV10-1
D: TRBD2
size: few
J: TRBJ2-2

CDR3: CASSPGQLGNQPQHF
DNA: TGTGCCAGCTCACCAGGACAGCTGGGCAATCAGCCCCAGCATTTT
V: TRBV18
D: -
size: -
J: TRBJ1-5

CDR3: CATSGGQGASLNEQFF
DNA: TGTGCCACCAGTGGGGGACAGGGGGCATCGCTCAATGAGCAGTTCTTC
V: TRBV24-1
D: TRBD1
size: medium-sized
J: TRBJ2-1

CDR3: CASSTTGTGDEQFF
DNA: TGTGCCAGCAGCACCACCGGGACAGGGGATGAGCAGTTCTTC
V: TRBV9
D: TRBD1
size: once
J: TRBJ2-1

CDR3: CASSLALAGHNEQFF
DNA: TGCGCCAGCAGCTTGGCACTAGCGGGGCACAATGAGCAGTTCTTC
V: TRBV5-1
D: TRBD2
size: -
J: TRBJ2-1

CDR3: CASSKPGTDTDTQYF
DNA: TGTGCCAGCAGCAAACCCGGGACAGACACAGATACGCAGTATTTT
V: TRBV5-4
D: TRBD1
size: -
J: TRBJ2-3

CDR3: CASSAWQGVTEAFF
DNA: TGTGCCAGCAGCGCGTGGCAGGGGGTCACTGAAGCTTTCTTT
V: TRBV7-6
D: TRBD1
size: -
J: TRBJ1-1

CDR3: CASTEYSNQPQHF
DNA: TGTGCCAGCACCGAGTATAGCAATCAGCCCCAGCATTTT
V: TRBV7-2
D: -
size: -
J: TRBJ1-5

CDR3: CASSDRRSSGNTIYF
DNA: TGTGCCAGCAGTGATCGGAGAAGCTCTGGAAACACCATATATTTT
V: TRBV25-1
D: -
size: -
J: TRBJ1-3

CDR3: CAISGHDEQYF
DNA: TGTGCCATCAGTGGGCATGACGAGCAGTACTTC
V: TRBV10-3
D: -
size: -
J: TRBJ2-7

CDR3: CASSQDTHLGELFF
DNA: TGCGCCAGCAGCCAAGATACCCACTTAGGGGAGCTGTTTTTT
V: TRBV4-1
D: -
size: once
J: TRBJ2-2

CDR3: CASSYTQDSNQPQHF
DNA: TGTGCCAGCAGTTACACACAGGATAGCAATCAGCCCCAGCATTTT
V: TRBV6-5
D: -
size: -
J: TRBJ1-5

CDR3: CASSVALRTSGRAVGELFF
DNA: TGTGCCAGCAGCGTAGCTCTGAGGACTAGCGGGAGGGCGGTCGGGGAGCTGTTTTTT
V: TRBV9
D: TRBD2
size: -
J: TRBJ2-2

CDR3: CSVRGSGRTGELFF
DNA: TGCAGCGTTCGTGGGTCAGGGAGGACCGGGGAGCTGTTTTTT
V: TRBV29-1
D: -
size: -
J: TRBJ2-2

CDR3: CASSMRGRAEDTQYF
DNA: TGTGCCAGTAGTATGAGGGGGAGGGCTGAAGATACGCAGTATTTT
V: TRBV19
D: -
size: -
J: TRBJ2-3

CDR3: CAIRKQGSETQYF
DNA: TGTGCCATCAGGAAACAGGGCTCGGAGACCCAGTACTTC
V: TRBV10-3
D: -
size: -
J: TRBJ2-5

CDR3: CASSPPEVEQYF
DNA: TGTGCCAGCAGCCCTCCGGAGGTGGAGCAGTACTTC
V: TRBV11-2
D: -
size: -
J: TRBJ2-7

CDR3: CASSFYLAGVQETQYF
DNA: TGTGCCAGCAGCTTCTACCTAGCGGGGGTCCAAGAGACCCAGTACTTC
V: TRBV7-2
D: TRBD2
size: -
J: TRBJ2-5

CDR3: CASSDITEAFF
DNA: TGTGCCAGCAGTGATATCACTGAAGCTTTCTTT
V: TRBV6-1
D: -
size: -
J: TRBJ1-1

CDR3: CSVGLAGGETQYF
DNA: TGCAGCGTTGGACTAGCGGGTGGGGAGACCCAGTACTTC
V: TRBV29-1
D: TRBD2
size: -
J: TRBJ2-5

CDR3: CSVTTGSSYEQYF
DNA: TGCAGCGTGACGACAGGCTCCAGCTACGAGCAGTACTTC
V: TRBV29-1
D: -
size: -
J: TRBJ2-7

CDR3: CASRTDSFRGSPLHF
DNA: TGTGCCAGCAGGACAGACAGCTTCCGGGGGTCACCCCTCCACTTT
V: TRBV6-5
D: -
size: -
J: TRBJ1-6

CDR3: CAREERQAGDNEQFF
DNA: TGTGCCCGCGAAGAGAGACAGGCCGGTGACAATGAGCAGTTCTTC
V: TRBV12-1
D: -
size: -
J: TRBJ2-1

CDR3: CASRAGTSGAANTGELFF
DNA: TGTGCCAGTAGAGCCGGGACTAGCGGCGCCGCGAACACCGGGGAGCTGTTTTTT
V: TRBV19
D: TRBD2
size: once
J: TRBJ2-2

CDR3: CASSTSGRDRYNEQFF
DNA: TGTGCCAGCAGCACTAGCGGGAGGGATCGCTACAATGAGCAGTTCTTC
V: TRBV9
D: TRBD2
size: once
J: TRBJ2-1

CDR3: CASSRVQDTGELFF
DNA: TGCGCCAGCAGCCGAGTACAGGACACCGGGGAGCTGTTTTTT
V: TRBV4-1
D: -
size: -
J: TRBJ2-2

CDR3: CASSLRIQGVVNTEAFF
DNA: TGTGCCAGCAGCTTAAGAATACAGGGGGTGGTGAACACTGAAGCTTTCTTT
V: TRBV13
D: TRBD1
size: -
J: TRBJ1-1

CDR3: CASSAGGSYEQYF
DNA: TGCGCCAGCAGTGCAGGGGGTTCCTACGAGCAGTACTTC
V: TRBV10-1
D: TRBD1
size: -
J: TRBJ2-7

CDR3: CASSIYTDRGAAQYF
DNA: TGTGCCAGCAGCATATACACGGACAGAGGGGCCGCACAGTACTTC
V: TRBV11-2
D: -
size: -
J: TRBJ2-7

CDR3: CASSRQGGETQYF
DNA: TGTGCCAGCAGTCGACAGGGGGGAGAGACCCAGTACTTC
V: TRBV7-8
D: TRBD1
size: many
J: TRBJ2-5

CDR3: CASSGQTSGRTDTQYF
DNA: TGTGCCAGCAGCGGCCAGACTAGCGGGAGAACAGATACGCAGTATTTT
V: TRBV9
D: TRBD2
size: -
J: TRBJ2-3

CDR3: CASTNSGNTIYF
DNA: TGTGCCAGCACCAATTCTGGAAACACCATATATTTT
V: TRBV12-3/TRBV12-4
D: -
size: -
J: TRBJ1-3

CDR3: CASSLVPVGGSNEKLFF
DNA: TGTGCCAGCAGCTTAGTCCCGGTCGGGGGGAGTAATGAAAAACTGTTTTTT
V: TRBV7-2
D: -
size: -
J: TRBJ1-4

CDR3: CASSVGETQYF
DNA: TGTGCCAGCAGTGTCGGGGAGACCCAGTACTTC
V: TRBV12-3/TRBV12-4
D: -
size: few
J: TRBJ2-5

CDR3: CASSPRDSGYGYTF
DNA: TGTGCCAGCAGCCCCCGGGACAGCGGCTATGGCTACACCTTC
V: TRBV5-4
D: TRBD1
size: -
J: TRBJ1-2

CDR3: CASSLGVGSPLHF
DNA: TGTGCCAGCAGCTTAGGAGTCGGTTCACCCCTCCACTTT
V: TRBV11-2
D: -
size: once
J: TRBJ1-6

CDR3: CSVEDTGGEQYF
DNA: TGCAGCGTTGAAGATACAGGGGGCGAGCAGTACTTC
V: TRBV29-1
D: TRBD1
size: -
J: TRBJ2-7

CDR3: CAISAIQGVGYNEQFF
DNA: TGTGCCATCAGTGCGATACAGGGGGTAGGCTACAATGAGCAGTTCTTC
V: TRBV10-3
D: TRBD1
size: -
J: TRBJ2-1

CDR3: CASSLGTGSGGIQYF
DNA: TGTGCCAGCAGCCTAGGGACGGGCAGTGGAGGGATTCAGTACTTC
V: TRBV5-8
D: -
size: -
J: TRBJ2-4

CDR3: CASSIEGQGAHLRDTQYF
DNA: TGTGCCAGTAGTATAGAAGGACAGGGGGCCCACTTACGAGATACGCAGTATTTT
V: TRBV19
D: TRBD1
size: -
J: TRBJ2-3

CDR3: CASSTTGVEQYF
DNA: TGTGCCAGCAGCACCACAGGGGTCGAGCAGTACTTC
V: TRBV7-8
D: TRBD1
size: -
J: TRBJ2-7

CDR3: CASSLDAQGGNTIYF
DNA: TGCGCCAGCAGCTTGGATGCGCAGGGGGGAAACACCATATATTTT
V: TRBV5-1
D: -
size: -
J: TRBJ1-3

CDR3: CASSKGGERNEKLFF
DNA: TGTGCCAGCAGCAAGGGCGGGGAGAGGAATGAAAAACTGTTTTTT
V: TRBV11-2
D: -
size: -
J: TRBJ1-4

CDR3: CASSEAGQGILGPPQHF
DNA: TGTGCCAGCAGTGAAGCGGGACAGGGTATTTTGGGGCCGCCCCAGCATTTT
V: TRBV2
D: TRBD1
size: -
J: TRBJ1-5

CDR3: CASSLRLAGSTDTQYF
DNA: TGTGCCAGCAGCTTGAGACTGGCGGGAAGCACAGATACGCAGTATTTT
V: TRBV5-4
D: -
size: -
J: TRBJ2-3

CDR3: CASCHPLLYEQYF
DNA: TGTGCCAGCTGCCACCCACTTCTATACGAGCAGTACTTC
V: TRBV2
D: -
size: -
J: TRBJ2-7